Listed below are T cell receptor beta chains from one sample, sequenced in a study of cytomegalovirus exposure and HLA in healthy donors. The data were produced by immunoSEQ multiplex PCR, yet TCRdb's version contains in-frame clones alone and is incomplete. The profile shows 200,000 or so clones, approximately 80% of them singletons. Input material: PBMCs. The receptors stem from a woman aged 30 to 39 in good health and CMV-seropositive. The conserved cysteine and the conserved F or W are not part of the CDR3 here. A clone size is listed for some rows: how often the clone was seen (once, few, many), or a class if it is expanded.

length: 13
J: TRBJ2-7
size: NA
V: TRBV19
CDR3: ASSMGQGAGYEQY

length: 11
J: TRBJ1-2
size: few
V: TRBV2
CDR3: ASSGQGLYGYT

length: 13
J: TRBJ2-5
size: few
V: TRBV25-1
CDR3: ASSESRSGQETQY

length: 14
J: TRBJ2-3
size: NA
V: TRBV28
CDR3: ASRILAGASHYTQY

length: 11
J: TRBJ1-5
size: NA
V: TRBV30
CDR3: AWSRAGDQPQH

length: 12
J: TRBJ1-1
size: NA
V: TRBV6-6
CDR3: ASNYREADTEAF

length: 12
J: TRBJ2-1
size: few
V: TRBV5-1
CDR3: ASSSMDTYNEQF

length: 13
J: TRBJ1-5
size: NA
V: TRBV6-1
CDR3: ASSERGISNQPQH

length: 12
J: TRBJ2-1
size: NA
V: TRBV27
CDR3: ASSLQRGYNEQF

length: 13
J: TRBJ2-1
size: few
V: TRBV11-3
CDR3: ASSLRLSSYNEQF

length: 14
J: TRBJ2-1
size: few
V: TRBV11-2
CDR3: ASSLTSGIPGDEQF

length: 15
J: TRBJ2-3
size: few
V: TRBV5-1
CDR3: ASSSYPGTAMADTQY

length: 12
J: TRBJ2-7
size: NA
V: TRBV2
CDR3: ASSGDIRSYEQY

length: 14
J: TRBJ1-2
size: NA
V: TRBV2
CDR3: ASSGDRQGRNYGYT

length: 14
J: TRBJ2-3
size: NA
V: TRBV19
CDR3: ASSKGRASGGDTQY

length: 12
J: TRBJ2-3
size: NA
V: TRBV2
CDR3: ASRLAGGTDTQY

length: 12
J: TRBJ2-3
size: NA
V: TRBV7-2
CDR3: ASSPWDFTDTQY

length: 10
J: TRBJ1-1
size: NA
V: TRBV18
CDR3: ASIRRVDEAF

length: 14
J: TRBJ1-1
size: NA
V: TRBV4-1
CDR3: ASSQEARVMNTEAF

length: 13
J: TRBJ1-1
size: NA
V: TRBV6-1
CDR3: ASSEVGAANTEAF

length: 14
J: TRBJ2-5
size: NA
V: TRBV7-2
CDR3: ASSLGAGLFGETQY

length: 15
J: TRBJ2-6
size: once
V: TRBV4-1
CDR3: ASSLIDRGGGANVLT

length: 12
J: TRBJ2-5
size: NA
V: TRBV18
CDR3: ASSQGAYVETQY

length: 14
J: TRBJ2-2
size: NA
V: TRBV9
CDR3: ASSARLAGRTGELF

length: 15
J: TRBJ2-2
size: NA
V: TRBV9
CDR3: ASSVAGGTANTGELF

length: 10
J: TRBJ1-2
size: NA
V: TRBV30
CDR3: AWSSNSYGYT

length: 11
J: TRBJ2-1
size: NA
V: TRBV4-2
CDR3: ASSQDTGNEQF

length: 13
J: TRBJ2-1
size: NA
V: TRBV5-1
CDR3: ASSFQGRAINEQF

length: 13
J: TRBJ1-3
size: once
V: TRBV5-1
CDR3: ASSLAGYSGNTIY

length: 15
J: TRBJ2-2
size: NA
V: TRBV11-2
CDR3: ASSPSGRRVGAGELF

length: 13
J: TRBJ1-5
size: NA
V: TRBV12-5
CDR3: ASGFGRGSNQPQH

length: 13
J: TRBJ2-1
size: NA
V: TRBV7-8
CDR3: ASSLTPGTDNEQF

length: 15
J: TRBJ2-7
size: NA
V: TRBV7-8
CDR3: ASSLGLSGTGVNEQY

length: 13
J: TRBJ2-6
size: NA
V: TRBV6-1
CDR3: ASDSLRSGANVLT

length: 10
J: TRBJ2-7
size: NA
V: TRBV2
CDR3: ASSTGGSEQY

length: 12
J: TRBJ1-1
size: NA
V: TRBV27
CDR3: ASKEGRVNTEAF

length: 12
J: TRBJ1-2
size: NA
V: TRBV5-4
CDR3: ASRSGQGAGGYT

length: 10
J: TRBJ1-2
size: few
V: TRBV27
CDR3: ASTTGSIGYT

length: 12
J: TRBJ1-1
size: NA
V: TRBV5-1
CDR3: ASRKEQGHTEAF

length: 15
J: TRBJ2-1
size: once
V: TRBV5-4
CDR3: ASSSSLAGGPYNEQF

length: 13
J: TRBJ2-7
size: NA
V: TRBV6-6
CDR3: ASSTSGRVDYEQY

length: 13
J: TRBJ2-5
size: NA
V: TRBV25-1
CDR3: ASRKAGASGETQY

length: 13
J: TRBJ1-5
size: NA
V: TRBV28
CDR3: ASSLGGQGNQPQH

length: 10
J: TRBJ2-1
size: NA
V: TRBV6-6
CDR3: ASSYSRYEQF

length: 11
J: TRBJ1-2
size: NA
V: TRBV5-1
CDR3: ASGTEVNYGYT

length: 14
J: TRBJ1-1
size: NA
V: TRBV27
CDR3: ASSTPMGLLNTEAF

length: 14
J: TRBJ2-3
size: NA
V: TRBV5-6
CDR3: ASSRRGTANTDTQY

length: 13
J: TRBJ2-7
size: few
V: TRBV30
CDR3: AWSSKQGRGYEQY

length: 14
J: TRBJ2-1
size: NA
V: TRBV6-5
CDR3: ASSSPGLAKGDEQF

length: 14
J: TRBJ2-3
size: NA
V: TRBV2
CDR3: ASSEYSGIRTDTQY

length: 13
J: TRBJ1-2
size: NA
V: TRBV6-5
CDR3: ASSPETGRIYGYT

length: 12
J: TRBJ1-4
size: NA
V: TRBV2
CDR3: ASRRTGEGEKLF

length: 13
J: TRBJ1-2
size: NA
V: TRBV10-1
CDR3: ASSESRQPTGGYT

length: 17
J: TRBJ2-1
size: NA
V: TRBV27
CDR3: ASSFRTGSYGGLKNEQF

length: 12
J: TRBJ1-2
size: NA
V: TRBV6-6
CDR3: ASRRGYGSDGYT

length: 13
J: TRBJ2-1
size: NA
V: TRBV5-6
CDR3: ASNPRLAEYNEQF

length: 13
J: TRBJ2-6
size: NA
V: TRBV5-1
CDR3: ASSPDMSGANVLT

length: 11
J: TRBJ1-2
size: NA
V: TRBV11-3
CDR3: ASSLRGGDGYT

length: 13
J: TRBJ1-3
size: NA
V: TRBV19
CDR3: ASSLDRVSGNTIY